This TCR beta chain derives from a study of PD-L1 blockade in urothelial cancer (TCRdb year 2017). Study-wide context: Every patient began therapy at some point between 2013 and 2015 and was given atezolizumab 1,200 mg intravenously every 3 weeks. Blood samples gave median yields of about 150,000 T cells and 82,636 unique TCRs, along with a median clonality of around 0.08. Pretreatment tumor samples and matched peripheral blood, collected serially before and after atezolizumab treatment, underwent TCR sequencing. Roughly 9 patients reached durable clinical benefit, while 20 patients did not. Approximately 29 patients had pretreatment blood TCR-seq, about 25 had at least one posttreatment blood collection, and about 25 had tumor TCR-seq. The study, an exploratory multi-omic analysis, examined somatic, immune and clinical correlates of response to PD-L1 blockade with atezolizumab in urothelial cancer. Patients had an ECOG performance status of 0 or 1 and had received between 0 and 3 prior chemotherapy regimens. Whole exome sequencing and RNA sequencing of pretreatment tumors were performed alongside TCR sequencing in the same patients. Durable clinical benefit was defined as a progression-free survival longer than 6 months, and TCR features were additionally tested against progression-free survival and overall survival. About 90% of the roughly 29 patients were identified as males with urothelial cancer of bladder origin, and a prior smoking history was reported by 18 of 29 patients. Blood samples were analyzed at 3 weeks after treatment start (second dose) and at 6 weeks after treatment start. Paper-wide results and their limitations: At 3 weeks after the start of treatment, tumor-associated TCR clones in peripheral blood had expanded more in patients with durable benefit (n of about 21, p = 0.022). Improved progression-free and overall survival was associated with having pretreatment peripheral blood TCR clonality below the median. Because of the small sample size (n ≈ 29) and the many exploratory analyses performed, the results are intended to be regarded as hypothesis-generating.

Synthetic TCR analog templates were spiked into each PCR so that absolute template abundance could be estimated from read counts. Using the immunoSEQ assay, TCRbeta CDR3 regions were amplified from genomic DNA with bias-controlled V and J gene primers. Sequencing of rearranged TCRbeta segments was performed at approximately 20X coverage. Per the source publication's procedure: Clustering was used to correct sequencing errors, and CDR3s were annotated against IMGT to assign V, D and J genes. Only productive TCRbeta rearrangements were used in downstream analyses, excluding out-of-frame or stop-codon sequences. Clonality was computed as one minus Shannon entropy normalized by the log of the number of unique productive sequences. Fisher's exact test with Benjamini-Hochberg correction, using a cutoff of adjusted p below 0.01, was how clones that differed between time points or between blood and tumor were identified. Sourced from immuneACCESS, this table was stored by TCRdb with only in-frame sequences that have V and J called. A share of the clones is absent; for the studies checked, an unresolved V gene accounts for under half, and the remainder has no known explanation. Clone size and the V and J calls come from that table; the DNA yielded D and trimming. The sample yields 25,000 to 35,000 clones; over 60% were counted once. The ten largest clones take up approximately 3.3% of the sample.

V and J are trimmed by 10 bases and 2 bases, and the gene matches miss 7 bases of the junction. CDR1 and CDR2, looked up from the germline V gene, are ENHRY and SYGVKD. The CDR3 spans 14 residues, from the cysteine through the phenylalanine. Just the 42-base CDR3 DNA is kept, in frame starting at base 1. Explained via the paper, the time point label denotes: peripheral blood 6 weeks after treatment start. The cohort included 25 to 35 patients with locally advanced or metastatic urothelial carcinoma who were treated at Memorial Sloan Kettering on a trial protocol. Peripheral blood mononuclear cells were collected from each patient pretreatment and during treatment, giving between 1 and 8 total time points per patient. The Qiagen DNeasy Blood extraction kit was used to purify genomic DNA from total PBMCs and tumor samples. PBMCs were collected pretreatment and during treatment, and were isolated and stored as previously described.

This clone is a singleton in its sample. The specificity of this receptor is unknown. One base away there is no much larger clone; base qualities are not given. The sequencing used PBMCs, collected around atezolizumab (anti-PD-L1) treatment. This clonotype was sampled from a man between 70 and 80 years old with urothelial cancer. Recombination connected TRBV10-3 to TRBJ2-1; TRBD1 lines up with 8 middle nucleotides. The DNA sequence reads TGTGCCACAAATCAGGGGGCGGCCTACAATGAGCAGTTCTTC. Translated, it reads CATNQGAAYNEQFF.